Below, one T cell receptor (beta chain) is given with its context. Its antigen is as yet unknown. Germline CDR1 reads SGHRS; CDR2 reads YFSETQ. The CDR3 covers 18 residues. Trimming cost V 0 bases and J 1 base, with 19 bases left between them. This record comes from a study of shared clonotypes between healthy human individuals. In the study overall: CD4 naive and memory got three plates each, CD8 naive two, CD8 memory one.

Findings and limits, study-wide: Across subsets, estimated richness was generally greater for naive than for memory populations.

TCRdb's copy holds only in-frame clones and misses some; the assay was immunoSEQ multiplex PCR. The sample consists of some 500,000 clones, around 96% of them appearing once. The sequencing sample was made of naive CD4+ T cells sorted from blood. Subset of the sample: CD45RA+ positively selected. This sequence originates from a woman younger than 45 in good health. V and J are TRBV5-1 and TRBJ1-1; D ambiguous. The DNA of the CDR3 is TGCGCCAGCAGCTTGGCCAGGAAAAGGAGAGAGCCGAACACTGAAGCTTTCTTT. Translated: CASSLARKRREPNTEAFF.